The 10 T cell receptor beta chains in this list originate from one sample, sequenced in a study of T cell responses to AZD1222 COVID-19 vaccine (dated by TCRdb to about 2021). Libraries were prepared through the immunoSEQ multiplex PCR assay. Entries here come from immuneACCESS through TCRdb and include only in-frame sequences with V and J called. Some clones fail to appear in such tables; in the studies checked, an unresolved V gene covers under half of the shortfall, and the cause of the remainder is unknown. In this sample the table shows around 110,000 clones, 70% to 90% of which occur a single time. Under 4.5% of the sample is in the top ten clones. The time point label on this specimen signifies: baseline before first vaccination. The sample's treatment or condition label, decoded: meningococcal conjugate vaccine given as trial control. The sequencing used peripheral blood, collected on day 0 of MenACWY control vaccination. These receptors originate from an adult in good health.

Turning to this clone: The sample contains more than one DNA sequence encoding this CDR3. This chain joins TRBV27 and TRBJ2-4; 9 bases match TRBD2. There are 18 residues in the CDR3. CDR1 is MNHEY, CDR2 SMNVEV, per germline (reference sequence). V lost 6 bases and J lost 2; bases outside the gene matches: 14. CDR3 sequence (DNA): TGTGCCAGCAGCTCCCCTAGGCGGGGGGGCCTTACCAAAAACATTCAGTACTTC. It codes for CASSSPRRGGLTKNIQYF.

The chain is built from TRBV24-1 and TRBJ2-1; tentatively, D is TRBD2 (5 bases). The CDR3 contains 13 residues. The ends were cut back, 4 bases at V and 5 bases at J, with 8 bases in the middle. Germline values: CDR1 KGHDR, CDR2 SFDVKD. For the CDR3, the DNA is TGTGCCACCAGTGACCCGGGAAACAATGAGCAGTTCTTC. It is translated as CATSDPGNNEQFF.

The V gene is TRBV18, the J gene TRBJ1-1; D not certain. Germline lookup yields CDR1 KGHSH and CDR2 LQKENI. Trimming stripped 5 bases from V and 1 base from J, with 5 bases between. CDR3 length equals 12 residues. CDR3 DNA: TGTGCCAGCTCAAGACAGAACACTGAAGCTTTCTTT. Residues: CASSRQNTEAFF.

V usage is TRBV10-1 and J usage is TRBJ1-6; weak D call: TRBD1 (6 bases). In germline, CDR1 is WNHNN, CDR2 SYGVQD (reference sequence). The CDR3 covers 14 residues. The V end was cut by 5 bases, the J end by 8 bases, with 13 bases between. CDR3 amino acids: CASSPGTTYSPLHF. Written as DNA, the CDR3 is TGCGCCAGCAGTCCCGGGACAACCTATTCACCCCTCCACTTT.

This chain connects TRBV19 to TRBJ1-4; 7 nucleotides align to TRBD1. V lost 7 bases to trimming and J lost 3 bases; unmatched junction nucleotides: 5. Germline V gives CDR1 LNHDA, CDR2 SQIVND (reference sequence). The CDR3 is 14 amino acids. The CDR3 DNA reads as TGTGCCAGTAATGAGGGGGCAGCTAATGAAAAACTGTTTTTT. Encoded protein: CASNEGAANEKLFF.

The chain recombines TRBV19 with TRBJ1-2, with a tentative D call TRBD1 (6 bases). Deletions cut 5 bases from V and 7 bases from J, with 14 bases between. CDR3 length equals 13 residues. Germline V gene data show CDR1 as LNHDA and CDR2 as SQIVND (reference sequence). The CDR3 DNA reads as TGTGCCAGTAGTTCTCGGGACATTGGTGGCTACACCTTC. This translates into CASSSRDIGGYTF. Complete variable domain (other parts from reference TRBV19 and TRBJ1-2): DGGITQSPKYLFRKEGQNVTLSCEQNLNHDAMYWYRQDPGQGLRLIYYSQIVNDFQKGDIAEGYSVSREKKESFPLTVTSAQKNPTAFYLCASSSRDIGGYTFGSGTRLTVV.

The chain joins TRBV28 to TRBJ2-5; perhaps TRBD2 as D (5 bases). Germline lookup yields CDR1 MDHEN and CDR2 SYDVKM. V lost 6 bases to trimming and J lost 7 bases, with 27 bases between them. This CDR3 region has 17 residues. This CDR3 is CASSRLGSKGEIGTQYF. CDR3 bases: TGTGCCAGCAGCCGACTGGGGTCGAAGGGAGAAATAGGGACCCAGTACTTC. The whole variable domain, filled in from reference TRBV28 and TRBJ2-5, reads DVKVTQSSRYLVKRTGEKVFLECVQDMDHENMFWYRQDPGLGLRLIYFSYDVKMKEKGDIPEGYSVSREKKERFSLILESASTNQTSMYLCASSRLGSKGEIGTQYFGPGTRLLVL.

The chain links TRBV7-2 to TRBJ2-7; perhaps D is TRBD1 or TRBD2 (5 bases each). V lost 0 bases and J 3 bases, leaving 12 bases between the germline ends. CDR1 and CDR2 from the germline V gene are SGHTA and FQGNSA. The CDR3 extends over 15 amino acids. CDR3 DNA sequence: TGTGCCAGCAGCTTAGCGCCGGGACGGGACTACGAGCAGTACTTC. Protein sequence: CASSLAPGRDYEQYF.

This clone was picked up a small number of times. This chain uses TRBV6-6 with TRBJ1-3; TRBD1 matches 8 bases. The J segment lost 6 bases and the V segment lost 2 bases, leaving 6 bases of the junction unmatched. This CDR3 spans 15 amino acids. The germline gives CDR1 MNHNY, CDR2 SVGAGI (reference sequence). The CDR3 protein is CASSYATGQENTIYF. The DNA of the CDR3 is TGTGCCAGCAGTTACGCCACGGGACAGGAAAACACCATATATTTT.

The gene calls are TRBV11-1 and TRBJ2-7; 7 nucleotides agree with TRBD1. Germline V gene sequence: CDR1 SGHAT, CDR2 FQDESV (reference sequence). The CDR3 consists of 16 residues. V gave up 0 bases and J gave up 1 base; unmatched junction bases: 6. The CDR3 here is CASSLANPGQSYEQYF. The CDR3 DNA is TGTGCCAGCAGCTTAGCCAACCCGGGACAGTCCTACGAGCAGTACTTC.